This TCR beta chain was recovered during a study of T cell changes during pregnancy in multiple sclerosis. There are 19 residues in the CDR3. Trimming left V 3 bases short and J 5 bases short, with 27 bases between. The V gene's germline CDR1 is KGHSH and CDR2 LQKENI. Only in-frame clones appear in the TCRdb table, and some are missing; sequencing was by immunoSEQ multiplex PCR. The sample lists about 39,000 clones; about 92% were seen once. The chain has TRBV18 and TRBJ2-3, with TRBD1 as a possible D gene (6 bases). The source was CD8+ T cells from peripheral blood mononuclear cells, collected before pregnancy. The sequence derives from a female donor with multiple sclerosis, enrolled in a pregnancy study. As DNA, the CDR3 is TGTGCCAGCTCACCGCCCCCTATTCCCCGGACAGAAGCAATAGATACGCAGTATTTT. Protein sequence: CASSPPPIPRTEAIDTQYF.